The 20 T cell receptor beta chains below come from one sample, sequenced in a study of early T cells in non-severe SARS-CoV-2 infection (dated by TCRdb to the early 2020s). Receptors were amplified or captured by 5' RACE. The instrument given in TCRdb is NextSeq 500. In-frame beta chains were kept once TCRdb had trimmed the public reads at Q25 with fastp and called clones with MiXCR. Each CDR3 protein appears once, grouped with its most common genes and DNA. The sample table records tens of thousands of distinct CDR3 sequences; 9.5% of these occur just once. The top ten clones comprise 5.5% to 7% of the sample. The specimen sequenced was whole blood. These receptors all stem from an adult who was a healthcare worker with PCR-confirmed SARS-CoV-2 infection or an uninfected control (not recorded which).

The rearrangement joins TRBV6-6 to TRBJ1-2; D may be TRBD1 (6 bases). V shed 0 bases and J shed 6 bases, with 11 bases lying between them. Looked up from germline, CDR1 is MNHNY and CDR2 is SVGAGI (reference sequence). The CDR3 is made up of 14 amino acids. The CDR3 loop is CASSYSPGTNGYTF. CDR3 nucleotides: TGTGCCAGCAGTTACTCGCCCGGGACAAATGGCTACACCTTC.

This clonotype was detected only a few times. The chain recombines TRBV11-2 with TRBJ1-3; D uncertain. The CDR3 runs to 17 residues. Germline CDR1 reads SGHAT; CDR2 reads FQNNGV. The germline V and J ends were trimmed by 5 bases and 0 bases, with 17 bases remaining between them. CDR3 loop: CASSPRGRVNSGNTIYF. The CDR3 bases are TGTGCCAGCAGCCCCCGTGGTAGGGTGAACTCTGGAAACACCATATATTTT. Using reference TRBV11-2 and TRBJ1-3 for the parts outside the CDR3, the full variable domain is EAGVAQSPRYKIIEKRQSVAFWCNPISGHATLYWYQQILGQGPKLLIQFQNNGVVDDSQLPKDRFSAERLKGVDSTLKIQPAKLEDSAVYLCASSPRGRVNSGNTIYFGEGSWLTVV.

This clonotype was detected ten times or more. CDR3 protein: CASSLGLVNEQFF. CDR3 in DNA: TGTGCCAGCAGTTTGGGACTAGTGAATGAGCAGTTCTTC. The V gene is TRBV27, the J gene TRBJ2-1; TRBD2 agrees at 8 bases. CDR1 MNHEY and CDR2 SMNVEV come from the germline V gene (reference sequence). The CDR3 is 13 residues long. After removal of 3 bases from V and 7 bases from J, the junction contained 2 bases not matched to a gene.

This clonotype was counted between two and nine times. The CDR3 region is CASSGDRDATYEQYF. As DNA, the CDR3 is TGTGCCAGCAGTGGGGACCGGGACGCGACCTACGAGCAGTACTTC. The rearrangement uses TRBV27 and TRBJ2-7, with D possibly called TRBD1 or TRBD2 (5 bases each). V lost 5 bases, J lost 2 bases, and 16 bases lay in between. Per the germline V gene, CDR1 is MNHEY and CDR2 is SMNVEV (reference sequence). The CDR3 spans 15 residues.

The chain employs TRBV7-9 and TRBJ1-1; 9 nucleotides align to TRBD1. V was pared by 0 bases and J by 4 bases, with 3 bases of the junction left unmatched. Germline-derived CDR1 and CDR2 are SEHNR and FQNEAQ (reference sequence). The CDR3 sequence is 15 residues long. CDR3 amino acids: CASSLATGGRTEAFF. The CDR3 DNA reads TGTGCCAGCAGCTTAGCGACAGGGGGACGCACTGAAGCTTTCTTT. The whole variable domain, remainder taken from reference TRBV7-9 and TRBJ1-1, is DTGVSQNPRHKITKRGQNVTFRCDPISEHNRLYWYRQTLGQGPEFLTYFQNEAQLEKSRLLSDRFSAERPKGSFSTLEIQRTEQGDSAMYLCASSLATGGRTEAFFGQGTRLTVV.

This clonotype occurred many times. The rearrangement uses TRBV20-1 and TRBJ2-1, with 11 bases identical to TRBD2. Losses at the gene ends were 6 bases for V and 0 bases for J; bases not matched to a gene: 13. The germline V gene encodes CDR1 DFQATT and CDR2 SNEGSKA (reference sequence). CDR3 length: 18 amino acids. The DNA of the CDR3 is TGCAGTGCCATACTAGCGGGGGACCTAATTAGCTCCTACAATGAGCAGTTCTTC. Its protein is CSAILAGDLISSYNEQFF.

This clonotype was counted at least ten times. V is TRBV7-2 and J is TRBJ2-2; tentatively, D is TRBD2 (5 bases). The CDR3 runs to 14 residues. With 4 bases removed from V and 1 base from J, the gap between germline ends came to 7 bases. Germline V gives CDR1 SGHTA, CDR2 FQGNSA. The CDR3 reads CASSSDWNTGELFF. CDR3 DNA: TGTGCCAGCAGCTCGGACTGGAACACCGGGGAGCTGTTTTTT.

V and J are TRBV5-1 and TRBJ2-5; 9 bases are a match to TRBD2. The CDR3 runs 15 residues. The germline V gene has CDR1 SGHRS and CDR2 YFSETQ. Trimming cost V 5 bases and J 3 bases; bases outside gene matches: 8. The CDR3 DNA reads TGCGCCAGCAGGCGGGAGGGCCACCAGGAAGAGACCCAGTACTTC. This codes for CASRREGHQEETQYF.

The chain joins TRBV20-1 to TRBJ1-2; possibly TRBD1 for D (5 bases). This CDR3 contains 13 residues. The ends were cut back, 6 bases at V and 0 bases at J, with 11 bases in the middle. CDR1 DFQATT and CDR2 SNEGSKA come from the germline V gene (reference sequence). CDR3 loop: CSAGAGPNYGYTF. CDR3 coding DNA: TGCAGTGCAGGGGCAGGGCCTAACTATGGCTACACCTTC.

This clonotype was seen at least ten times. The rearrangement joins TRBV7-2 to TRBJ1-4; TRBD1 is a possible D gene (6 bases). Germline loops: CDR1 SGHTA, CDR2 FQGNSA. Trimming left V 3 bases short and J 4 bases short, with 9 bases between. This CDR3 contains 14 residues. The CDR3 DNA is TGTGCCAGCAGCTTTGACAGGAGTAATGAAAAACTGTTTTTT. Residues: CASSFDRSNEKLFF.

This clonotype was seen only a few times. V usage is TRBV5-1 and J usage is TRBJ2-2, with 7 bases that match TRBD1. This CDR3 is built from 15 residues. After removal of 3 bases from V and 0 bases from J, the junction contained 2 bases not matched to a gene. Germline values: CDR1 SGHRS, CDR2 YFSETQ. The CDR3 nucleotides read TGCGCCAGCAGCTCGACAGGGTCGAACACCGGGGAGCTGTTTTTT. This encodes CASSSTGSNTGELFF.

As regards this clonotype: A much more abundant neighbour one base away suggests this may be a read error. Without the conserved terminal phenylalanine or tryptophan, this CDR3 likely stems from a read error. The chain is built from TRBV7-9 and TRBJ2-3; no reliable D call. The germline V and J ends were trimmed by 0 bases and 0 bases, with 4 bases remaining between them. The germline gives CDR1 SEHNR, CDR2 FQNEAQ (reference sequence). CDR3 size: 14 residues. CDR3 residues: CASSLAISTDTQYL. The CDR3 DNA reads TGTGCCAGCAGCTTAGCGATCAGCACAGATACGCAGTATTTA.

The chain couples TRBV27 to TRBJ1-2; 7 nucleotides line up with TRBD1. The CDR3 covers 13 residues. CDR1 MNHEY and CDR2 SMNVEV come from the germline V gene (reference sequence). The trim removed 1 base at V and 7 bases at J, leaving 3 bases unmatched. CDR3: CASSLYRDSGYTF. CDR3 DNA: TGTGCCAGCAGTTTATACCGGGACAGTGGCTACACCTTC.

There are a few counts of this clonotype. V and J are TRBV6-2 or TRBV6-3 and TRBJ2-7, with TRBD2 identical over 8 bases. Germline assignment: CDR1 MNHEY and CDR2 SVGEGT. J lost 2 bases, V lost 5 bases, and 14 bases had no gene match. The CDR3 is 17 residues long. CDR3 sequence reads: CASSDQRELRGAYEQYF. For the CDR3, the DNA is TGTGCCAGCAGTGACCAGCGGGAGTTAAGAGGGGCCTACGAGCAGTACTTC.

This clonotype was recorded only once. The chain recombines TRBV6-1 with TRBJ1-3; D gene ambiguous. This CDR3 has 13 residues. CDR1 is MNHNS, CDR2 SASEGT, per germline. Trimming removed 7 bases at V and 4 bases at J, with 11 bases between. The CDR3 protein is CASTYIAGNTIYF. The DNA for the CDR3 is TGTGCCAGCACCTATATCGCAGGAAACACCATATATTTT.

The rearrangement uses TRBV18 and TRBJ1-4, with no clear D. Germline V CDR1 and CDR2: KGHSH, LQKENI. V lost 0 bases and J 5 bases, leaving 10 bases between the germline ends. There are 15 residues in the CDR3. This CDR3 reads CASSPPRELNEKLFF. In nucleotides, the CDR3 is TGTGCCAGCTCACCACCGAGAGAGCTGAATGAAAAACTGTTTTTT.

This clonotype has ten or more counts. The chain recombines TRBV10-3 with TRBJ2-3, with unresolved D. The CDR3 has 13 amino acids. Per the germline V gene, CDR1 is ENHRY and CDR2 is SYGVKD. The V end lost 2 bases, the J end lost 3 bases, and 6 bases lay between the germline ends. As DNA, the CDR3 is TGTGCCATCAGTGAGAGTGTTACAGATACGCAGTATTTT. This encodes CAISESVTDTQYF.

There are many counts of this clonotype. The chain recombines TRBV4-2 with TRBJ2-7; 9 nucleotides agree with TRBD1. V was clipped by 4 bases and J by 3 bases; unmatched bases: 10. The CDR3 length is 16 residues. Germline lookup yields CDR1 LGHNA and CDR2 YNFKEQ. The CDR3 sequence is CASSLAEGQGSYEQYF. In DNA, the CDR3 is TGTGCCAGCAGCCTCGCAGAGGGACAGGGAAGCTACGAGCAGTACTTC.

The chain is built from TRBV20-1 and TRBJ2-3; 12 bases fit TRBD1. Germline CDR1 is DFQATT and CDR2 is SNEGSKA (reference sequence). J lost 2 bases, V lost 3 bases, and 6 bases had no gene match. The CDR3 covers 16 residues. CDR3 coding DNA: TGCAGTGCTAGGGGACAGGGGGCCAAACTCACAGATACGCAGTATTTT. It yields the protein CSARGQGAKLTDTQYF.

This chain connects TRBV14 to TRBJ2-1; D possibly matches TRBD1 or TRBD2 (5 bases each). This CDR3 comprises 16 residues. CDR1 is SGHDN, CDR2 FVKESK, per germline. V shed 0 bases and J shed 4 bases, with 13 bases lying between them. CDR3 DNA: TGTGCCAGCAGCCAAGATTTGGGGACCCCATACAATGAGCAGTTCTTC. This sequence encodes CASSQDLGTPYNEQFF.